Listed here are 30 T cell receptor beta chains from one sample, sequenced in a study of CD8+ T cells in alopecia areata (dated by TCRdb to 2016 to 2019). Taken with the paper, the label for treatment or condition translates to: oral pan-JAK inhibitor, 5-10 mg twice daily. The receptor library was made with the immunoSEQ multiplex PCR assay. RNA was extracted from all samples and reverse transcribed into cDNA as template for TCR sequencing. Not all clones reach the TCRdb copy of this immuneACCESS table, which keeps in-frame sequences only. Checked studies attribute under half of the gap to unresolved V genes and leave the rest unexplained. This sample is represented by 150,000 to 200,000 clones; about 65% of them were singletons. The ten largest clones add up to under 1.5% of the sample. Sequences were derived from CD4+ T cells sorted from blood, sampled around week 49, from a patient treated with tofacitinib. The receptors were sampled from a human donor with alopecia areata.

About this clone itself: Compared with germline, one end of the junction differs, possibly owing to a read error. This same CDR3 is encoded by further DNA sequences in the sample. The rearrangement joins TRBV30 to TRBJ2-6, with D unresolved. CDR1 GTSNPN and CDR2 SVGIG come from the germline V gene (reference sequence). The CDR3 spans 12 residues. The CDR3 sequence: CAWAAGANVLTF. The CDR3 DNA reads as TGCGCCTGGGCGGCTGGGGCCAACGTCCTGACTTTC.

The chain has TRBV29-1 and TRBJ1-1, with a tentative D call TRBD1 (5 bases). CDR1 and CDR2 (germline): SQVTM, ANQGSEA. The CDR3 consists of 13 residues. Trimming cost V 7 bases and J 0 bases, with 12 bases left between them. CDR3 region: CSGSGRMNTEAFF. CDR3 DNA sequence: TGCAGCGGATCGGGACGGATGAACACTGAAGCTTTCTTT. Supplemented by reference TRBV29-1 and TRBJ1-1, the full variable domain reads SAVISQKPSRDICQRGTSLTIQCQVDSQVTMMFWYRQQPGQSLTLIATANQGSEATYESGFVIDKFPISRPNLTFSTLTVSNMSPEDSSIYLCSGSGRMNTEAFFGQGTRLTVV.

The rearrangement uses TRBV29-1 and TRBJ1-1; D is undetermined. Germline loops: CDR1 SQVTM, CDR2 ANQGSEA. CDR3 length: 13 residues. Trimming cost V 6 bases and J 0 bases, with 11 bases left between them. In DNA form, the CDR3 reads TGCAGCGTGGAACAGAGATTGAACACTGAAGCTTTCTTT. This sequence encodes CSVEQRLNTEAFF.

The V call is TRBV29-1, the J call TRBJ2-3; 7 nucleotides align to TRBD1. J lost 2 bases, V lost 5 bases, and 4 bases had no gene match. The CDR3 consists of 13 residues. Germline V gene lookup returns CDR1 SQVTM and CDR2 ANQGSEA. CDR3 loop: CSVRTGYTDTQYF. Written as DNA, the CDR3 is TGCAGCGTTCGGACAGGTTACACAGATACGCAGTATTTT.

This clone was observed a few times. The chain employs TRBV30 and TRBJ2-5; D is undetermined. V was pared by 1 base and J by 5 bases, with 8 bases between. Germline V gives CDR1 GTSNPN, CDR2 SVGIG (reference sequence). This CDR3 spans 12 amino acids. The CDR3 protein is CAWSGFRETQYF. The CDR3, as DNA: TGTGCCTGGAGTGGATTCAGGGAGACCCAGTACTTC.

The chain employs TRBV29-1 and TRBJ1-2, with 9 bases that match TRBD1. Germline V gene lookup returns CDR1 SQVTM and CDR2 ANQGSEA. This CDR3 is 14 amino acids long. V lost 6 bases and J lost 10; bases outside the gene matches: 15. Here the CDR3 DNA reads TGCAGCGTCTCCACCGGGACAGGGAGGAGAGACTACACCTTC. It is translated as CSVSTGTGRRDYTF.

This sequence joins TRBV30 and TRBJ2-5; a possible D gene is TRBD1 (6 bases). With 3 bases removed from V and 5 bases from J, the gap between germline ends came to 25 bases. Germline CDR1 and CDR2: GTSNPN and SVGIG (reference sequence). The length of the CDR3 is 17 residues. The CDR3 DNA follows: TGTGCCTGGAGGCTGCCTTCTTGGACAGACTCGCGGGAGACCCAGTACTTC. This encodes CAWRLPSWTDSRETQYF.

V gene TRBV14 combines with J gene TRBJ2-6; no definite D call. Per germline, CDR1 SGHDN and CDR2 FVKESK. The ends were cut back, 0 bases at V and 2 bases at J, with 5 bases in the middle. The CDR3 is 15 residues long. CDR3 protein: CASSQEWAGANVLTF. CDR3 bases: TGTGCCAGCAGCCAAGAATGGGCTGGGGCCAACGTCCTGACTTTC.

The chain has TRBV6-6 and TRBJ1-3; no clear D gene. The germline gives CDR1 MNHNY, CDR2 SVGAGI (reference sequence). V was cut by 3 bases and J by 3 bases, with 3 bases left in between. The CDR3 is 12 residues long. CDR3 in amino acids: CASSYDGNTIYF. DNA for the CDR3: TGTGCCAGCAGTTATGATGGAAACACCATATATTTT.

The rearrangement links TRBV10-3 to TRBJ2-6; D is unresolved. CDR1 ENHRY and CDR2 SYGVKD come from the germline V gene. The CDR3 contains 12 residues. Trimming shortened V by 7 bases and J by 2 bases, and 3 bases separated the two germline ends. CDR3 protein: CAITTGANVLTF. The DNA for the CDR3 is TGTGCCATCACCACTGGGGCCAACGTCCTGACTTTC.

The chain is built from TRBV29-1 and TRBJ2-3; 13 nucleotides agree with TRBD2. Looked up from germline, CDR1 is SQVTM and CDR2 is ANQGSEA. V was pared by 5 bases and J by 6 bases, with 8 bases of the junction left unmatched. This CDR3 is built from 15 residues. CDR3 residues: CSVLRTSGGEDTQYF. DNA of the CDR3: TGCAGCGTTCTCCGGACTAGCGGGGGCGAGGATACGCAGTATTTT.

This clone showed up just once. This chain uses TRBV10-3 with TRBJ2-1; 9 bases fit TRBD1. The V gene end was trimmed by 4 bases and the J gene end by 7 bases; junction bases not matched to a gene: 11. Looked up from germline, CDR1 is ENHRY and CDR2 is SYGVKD. CDR3 length: 16 residues. The CDR3 coding sequence is TGTGCCATCAGTGGGAAGGAACAGGGGGCGAGGAATGAGCAGTTCTTC. The encoded protein is CAISGKEQGARNEQFF.

This clone was found a few times. The rearrangement joins TRBV5-1 to TRBJ2-7, with D uncertain. CDR3 size: 14 residues. Between the trimmed V and J ends, which lost 4 bases and 5 bases, there was a span of 16 bases. Looked up from germline, CDR1 is SGHRS and CDR2 is YFSETQ. The CDR3 DNA is TGCGCCAGCAGCACGGCCCTGGACGGTCACGAGCAGTACTTC. Protein sequence: CASSTALDGHEQYF.

The table lists this clone with a few counts. The chain employs TRBV29-1 and TRBJ2-7; TRBD1 matches at 9 bases. The CDR3 loop spans 13 amino acids. Trimming removed 5 bases from V and 6 bases from J; junction bases left unmatched: 8. Germline lookup yields CDR1 SQVTM and CDR2 ANQGSEA. As DNA, the CDR3 is TGCAGCGTTTCCGGGACAGGGATGGGCGAGCAGTACTTC. This gives the protein CSVSGTGMGEQYF.

This clone came up a few times. The chain combines TRBV7-2 with TRBJ1-2; TRBD1 agrees at 8 bases. The CDR3 length is 14 residues. Germline V CDR1 and CDR2: SGHTA, FQGNSA. V dropped 5 bases and J dropped 6; count of bases not matched to a gene: 8. CDR3 sequence: CASSPRGLSNGYTF. In DNA, the CDR3 is TGTGCCAGCAGCCCCAGGGGGCTGAGTAATGGCTACACCTTC.

The chain carries TRBV2 and TRBJ2-3, with 9 positions matching TRBD2. This CDR3 region has 13 residues. V shed 8 bases and J 3 bases; nucleotides not matched to a gene: 3. CDR1 SNHLY and CDR2 FYNNEI come from the germline V gene. The CDR3 reads CASLAGPTDTQYF. Written as DNA, the CDR3 is TGTGCCAGCCTAGCGGGGCCTACAGATACGCAGTATTTT. The entire variable domain, with the rest obtained from reference TRBV2 and TRBJ2-3, is as follows: EPEVTQTPSHQVTQMGQEVILRCVPISNHLYFYWYRQILGQKVEFLVSFYNNEISEKSEIFDDQFSVERPDGSNFTLKIRSTKLEDSAMYFCASLAGPTDTQYFGPGTRLTVL.

The J gene is TRBJ2-7, the V gene TRBV29-1, with D tentatively TRBD1 or TRBD2 (7 bases each). This CDR3 has 16 amino acids. Germline V gene lookup returns CDR1 SQVTM and CDR2 ANQGSEA. Trimming removed 8 bases from V and 3 bases from J, with 26 bases in between. This CDR3 is CSTKGQVLGGDYEQYF. The CDR3 DNA follows: TGCAGCACCAAAGGACAGGTACTAGGGGGGGACTACGAGCAGTACTTC.

V is TRBV29-1 and J is TRBJ1-2; D possibly corresponds to TRBD1 (5 bases). Trimming stripped 1 base from V and 8 bases from J, with 11 bases between. The CDR3 consists of 12 residues. CDR1 SQVTM and CDR2 ANQGSEA come from the germline V gene. CDR3 sequence reads: CSVEAGEAGYTF. In DNA, the CDR3 is TGCAGCGTTGAAGCGGGGGAGGCCGGCTACACCTTC.

V is TRBV10-3 and J is TRBJ2-3; no definite D call. The germline V and J ends were trimmed by 11 bases and 3 bases, with 15 bases remaining between them. The CDR3 has 13 amino acids. CDR1 and CDR2 (germline): ENHRY, SYGVKD. In DNA form, the CDR3 reads TGTGCCGCCACGGCAGCCAGAACAGATACGCAGTATTTT. Encoded protein: CAATAARTDTQYF.

The V gene is TRBV7-9, the J gene TRBJ1-2; tentatively, D is TRBD1 (6 bases). The V gene lost 2 bases and the J gene lost 4 bases, with 23 bases spanning the gap. The germline V gene encodes CDR1 SEHNR and CDR2 FQNEAQ (reference sequence). The CDR3 covers 18 residues. Here the CDR3 reads CASSLRIDRRNEFYGYTF. DNA of the CDR3: TGTGCCAGCAGCTTACGGATCGACAGGAGGAACGAATTCTATGGCTACACCTTC.

This clone is a singleton in its sample. This chain connects TRBV11-2 to TRBJ1-4; D might be TRBD1 (5 bases). This CDR3 spans 13 amino acids. Per the germline V gene, CDR1 is SGHAT and CDR2 is FQNNGV. V shed 5 bases and J shed 4 bases, with 8 bases lying between them. CDR3 DNA sequence: TGTGCCAGCAGCCCCGGACATAATGAAAAACTGTTTTTT. Translating gives CASSPGHNEKLFF.

The chain links TRBV27 to TRBJ1-5; D might be TRBD1 (5 bases). This CDR3 is built from 15 residues. The V end lost 5 bases, the J end lost 0 bases, and 11 bases lay between the germline ends. Per germline, CDR1 MNHEY and CDR2 SMNVEV (reference sequence). CDR3 protein: CASSPGLHSNQPQHF. The DNA for the CDR3 is TGTGCCAGCAGTCCGGGACTCCATAGCAATCAGCCCCAGCATTTT.

CDR3 region: CASSVRRGENKDTQYF. CDR3 DNA sequence: TGTGCCAGCAGTGTCCGGCGGGGGGAGAATAAAGATACGCAGTATTTT. The chain is built from TRBV6-1 and TRBJ2-3; 8 bases fit TRBD2. Trimming cost V 4 bases and J 5 bases; bases outside gene matches: 11. CDR1 is MNHNS, CDR2 SASEGT, per germline. This CDR3 region has 16 residues.

V and J are TRBV6-5 and TRBJ2-7; possibly TRBD1 or TRBD2 for D (5 bases each). Between the trimmed V and J ends, which lost 7 bases and 4 bases, there was a span of 14 bases. The CDR3 covers 13 residues. CDR1 and CDR2 (germline): MNHEY, SVGAGI. In nucleotides, the CDR3 is TGTGCCAGCAACGCCTTGGGGGAATACGAGCAGTACTTC. Its protein is CASNALGEYEQYF.

This rearrangement joins TRBV30 to TRBJ1-5; D is possibly TRBD1 (5 bases). V lost 3 bases and J 4 bases, leaving 10 bases between the germline ends. The CDR3 length is 13 residues. CDR1 GTSNPN and CDR2 SVGIG come from the germline V gene (reference sequence). CDR3 sequence (DNA): TGTGCCTGGAGGACAGATCGTAATCAGCCCCAGCATTTT. It is translated as CAWRTDRNQPQHF. The full variable domain, completed using reference TRBV30 and TRBJ1-5, is SQTIHQWPATLVQPVGSPLSLECTVEGTSNPNLYWYRQAAGRGLQLLFYSVGIGQISSEVPQNLSASRPQDRQFILSSKKLLLSDSGFYLCAWRTDRNQPQHFGDGTRLSIL.

J is TRBJ1-6 and V is TRBV11-2; TRBD1 matches at 11 bases. This CDR3 is built from 16 residues. V lost 1 base and J lost 8; bases outside the gene matches: 4. Germline values: CDR1 SGHAT, CDR2 FQNNGV. This CDR3 reads CASSLGRTGGYSPLHF. The CDR3 DNA sequence: TGTGCCAGCAGCTTAGGCCGGACAGGGGGCTATTCACCCCTCCACTTT. Full variable domain (outside the CDR3, taken from reference TRBV11-2 and TRBJ1-6): EAGVAQSPRYKIIEKRQSVAFWCNPISGHATLYWYQQILGQGPKLLIQFQNNGVVDDSQLPKDRFSAERLKGVDSTLKIQPAKLEDSAVYLCASSLGRTGGYSPLHFGNGTRLTVT.

The chain couples TRBV5-1 to TRBJ1-1; a possible D gene is TRBD1 (6 bases). The ends were cut back, 5 bases at V and 1 base at J, with 12 bases in the middle. CDR1 SGHRS and CDR2 YFSETQ come from the germline V gene. This CDR3 has 14 residues. This CDR3 reads CASSSGHTNTEAFF. The CDR3 DNA follows: TGCGCCAGCAGTTCGGGACACACGAACACTGAAGCTTTCTTT.

A note on this clone: Other DNA variants within this sample encode the same CDR3. The genes are TRBV30 and TRBJ1-5; 8 bases fit TRBD1. The CDR3 is 13 residues long. Germline values: CDR1 GTSNPN, CDR2 SVGIG (reference sequence). The V gene end was trimmed by 3 bases and the J gene end by 5 bases; junction bases not matched to a gene: 3. The CDR3 loop reads CAWRAGGDQPQHF. DNA for the CDR3: TGTGCCTGGAGAGCAGGGGGCGATCAGCCCCAGCATTTT.

This chain uses TRBV5-1 with TRBJ2-5, with D unclear. V shed 2 bases and J shed 5 bases, with 10 bases lying between them. This CDR3 region has 13 residues. Germline CDR1 reads SGHRS; CDR2 reads YFSETQ. The CDR3 coding sequence is TGCGCCAGCAGCTTCGAAGCCCGGGAGACCCAGTACTTC. Encoded protein: CASSFEARETQYF.

The rearrangement joins TRBV28 to TRBJ1-5; a weak D match, TRBD1 (6 bases). Per germline, CDR1 MDHEN and CDR2 SYDVKM. The CDR3 sequence is 15 residues long. Trimming removed 6 bases at V and 7 bases at J, with 19 bases between. CDR3: CASRQKGGLWQPQHF. The CDR3 bases are TGTGCCAGCAGGCAAAAGGGGGGGCTATGGCAGCCCCAGCATTTT. Supplemented by reference TRBV28 and TRBJ1-5, the full variable domain reads DVKVTQSSRYLVKRTGEKVFLECVQDMDHENMFWYRQDPGLGLRLIYFSYDVKMKEKGDIPEGYSVSREKKERFSLILESASTNQTSMYLCASRQKGGLWQPQHFGDGTRLSIL.